This T cell receptor (beta chain) stems from a study of monozygotic twins with inflammatory bowel disease. For every TCR library, approximately 3,300 ng of total RNA was used. No DNA is given; TCRdb re-called the 5' RACE reads and lists each CDR3 protein once. The sample holds roughly 200,000 distinct CDR3 sequences. The CDR3 runs to 16 residues. CDR1 and CDR2 (germline): SGHRS, YFSETQ. The material sequenced was blood. The clonotype was recovered from a human donor with ulcerative colitis or Crohn's disease, or a healthy co-twin of an affected twin (not recorded which). The chain recombines TRBV5-1 with TRBJ2-3; TCRdb proposes TRBD1, but this gene call is untestable without DNA. The CDR3 loop is CASSSLITGEADTQYF.